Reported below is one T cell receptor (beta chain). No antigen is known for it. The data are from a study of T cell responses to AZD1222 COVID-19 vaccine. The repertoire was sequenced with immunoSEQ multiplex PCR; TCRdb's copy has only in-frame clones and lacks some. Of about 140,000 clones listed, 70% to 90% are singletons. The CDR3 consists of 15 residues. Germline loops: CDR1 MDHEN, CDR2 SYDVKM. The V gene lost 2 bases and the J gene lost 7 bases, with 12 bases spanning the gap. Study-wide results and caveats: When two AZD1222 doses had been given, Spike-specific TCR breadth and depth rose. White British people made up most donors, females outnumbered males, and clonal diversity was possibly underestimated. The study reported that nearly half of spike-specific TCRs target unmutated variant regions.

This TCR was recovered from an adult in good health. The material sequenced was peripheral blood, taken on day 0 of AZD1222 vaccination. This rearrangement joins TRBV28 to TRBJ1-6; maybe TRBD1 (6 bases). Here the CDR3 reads CASSLRGHKNSPLHF. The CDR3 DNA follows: TGTGCCAGCAGTTTAAGGGGACATAAAAATTCACCCCTCCACTTT.